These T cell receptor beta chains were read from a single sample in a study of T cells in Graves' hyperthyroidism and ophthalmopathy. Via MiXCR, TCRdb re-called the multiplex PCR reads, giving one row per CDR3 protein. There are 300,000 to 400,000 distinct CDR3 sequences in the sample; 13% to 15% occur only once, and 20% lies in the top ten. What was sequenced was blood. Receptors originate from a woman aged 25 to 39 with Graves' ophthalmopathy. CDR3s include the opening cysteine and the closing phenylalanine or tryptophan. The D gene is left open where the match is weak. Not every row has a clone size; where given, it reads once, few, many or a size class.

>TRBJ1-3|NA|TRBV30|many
CAWDALSSGNTIYF
TGTGCCTGGGACGCACTCAGCTCTGGAAACACCATATATTTT
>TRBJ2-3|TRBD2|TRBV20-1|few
CSAKSSGGWTDTQYF
TGCAGTGCTAAGTCTAGCGGGGGATGGACAGATACGCAGTATTTT
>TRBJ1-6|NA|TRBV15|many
CATSWGPPNSPLHF
TGTGCCACCAGTTGGGGGCCGCCCAATTCACCCCTCCACTTT
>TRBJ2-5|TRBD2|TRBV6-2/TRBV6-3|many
CASRNARLADQETQYF
TGTGCCAGCAGGAACGCGAGACTAGCGGACCAAGAGACCCAGTACTTC
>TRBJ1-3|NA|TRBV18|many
CASSPWTARTGNTIYF
TGTGCCAGCTCACCTTGGACAGCTCGTACTGGAAACACCATATATTTT
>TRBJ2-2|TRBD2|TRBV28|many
CASSSGTSGGAKVGELFF
TGTGCCAGCAGTTCCGGGACTAGCGGGGGGGCCAAGGTCGGGGAGCTGTTTTTT
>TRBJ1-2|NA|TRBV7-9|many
CAGQAANYGYTF
TGCGCAGGGCAGGCAGCTAACTATGGCTACACCTTC
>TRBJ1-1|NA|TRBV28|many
CASSLDFSFLRGDRNTEAFF
TGTGCCAGCAGTTTAGATTTCTCCTTCCTCCGAGGAGACAGAAACACTGAAGCTTTCTTT
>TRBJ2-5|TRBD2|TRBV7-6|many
CASSPGLAGSIQETQYF
TGTGCCAGCAGCCCAGGACTAGCGGGGAGCATTCAAGAGACCCAGTACTTC
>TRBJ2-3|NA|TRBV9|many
CASSARFSGTDTQYF
TGTGCCAGCAGCGCCAGGTTTTCGGGCACAGATACGCAGTATTTT
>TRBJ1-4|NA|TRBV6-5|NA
CASSYSRTAGNEKLFF
TGTGCCAGCAGTTACTCGAGGACGGCCGGAAATGAAAAACTGTTTTTT
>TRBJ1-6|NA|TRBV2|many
CASSDILGRRGSPLHF
TGTGCCAGCAGTGATATCCTGGGCCGGAGGGGGTCACCCCTCCACTTT
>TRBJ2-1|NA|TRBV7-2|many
CASSPYPEQFF
TGTGCCAGCAGCCCCTACCCCGAGCAGTTCTTC
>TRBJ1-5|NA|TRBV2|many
CATVEGAGLTQHF
TGTGCCACTGTAGAAGGGGCCGGTTTGACCCAGCATTTT
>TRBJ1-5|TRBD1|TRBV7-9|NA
CASSLEGAPLHF
TGTGCCAGCAGCTTAGAGGGGGCTCCCCTGCATTTT
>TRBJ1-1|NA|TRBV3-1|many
CASSQGKGVAEAFF
TGTGCCAGCAGCCAAGGGAAGGGAGTAGCTGAAGCTTTCTTT
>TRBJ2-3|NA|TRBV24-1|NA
CATSDLRDTQYF
TGTGCCACCAGTGATTTGAGAGATACGCAGTATTTT
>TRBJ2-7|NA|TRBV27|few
CASSWAMDYEQYF
TGTGCCAGCAGTTGGGCCATGGATTACGAGCAGTACTTC
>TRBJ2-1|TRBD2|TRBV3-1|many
CASSQRLAGGFDEQFF
TGTGCCAGCAGCCAAAGACTAGCGGGGGGTTTCGATGAGCAGTTCTTC
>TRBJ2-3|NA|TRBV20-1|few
CSARDRSRASTDTQYF
TGCAGTGCTAGAGATCGTTCGAGGGCTAGCACAGATACGCAGTATTTT
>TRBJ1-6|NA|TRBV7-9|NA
CASSPSQGGPTPLHF
TGTGCCAGCAGCCCGTCTCAAGGCGGTCCTACCCCCCTCCACTTT
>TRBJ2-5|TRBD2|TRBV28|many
CASSFLGLAGGRISGETQYF
TGTGCCAGCAGTTTCCTAGGACTAGCGGGGGGGCGAATATCGGGAGAGACCCAGTACTTC